These 10 T cell receptor beta chains share one sample of origin, sequenced in a study of T cells in Graves' hyperthyroidism and ophthalmopathy. Authors of the study amplified TCR beta CDR3 regions from RNA transcripts. The HTBI set primed first-round TCR CDR3 RT-PCR. TCRdb re-called the multiplex PCR reads with MiXCR, one entry per CDR3 protein. Of some 270,000 distinct CDR3 sequences in the sample, about an eighth were seen once. Sequencing input: blood. These receptor sequences come from a woman between 25 and 40 years old with Graves' hyperthyroidism that later progressed to Graves' ophthalmopathy.

Ten or more counts support this clonotype. This chain connects TRBV27 to TRBJ2-1; 9 bases fit TRBD2. The CDR3 contains 14 residues. The germline gives CDR1 MNHEY, CDR2 SMNVEV (reference sequence). V lost 3 bases to trimming and J lost 7 bases; unmatched junction nucleotides: 4. CDR3 bases: TGTGCCAGCAGTTTGGGTAGCGGGAGAAATGAGCAGTTCTTC. Translating gives CASSLGSGRNEQFF.

In this sample, this clonotype turned up a few times. The chain uses TRBV19 and TRBJ1-6; TRBD1 agrees at 9 bases. This CDR3 spans 14 amino acids. J lost 8 bases, V lost 3 bases, and 2 bases had no gene match. From germline, CDR1 is LNHDA and CDR2 SQIVND (reference sequence). DNA of the CDR3: TGTGCCAGTAGTATCTGGACAGGGGATTCACCCCTCCACTTT. Amino acid sequence: CASSIWTGDSPLHF.

This clonotype was found many times. This rearrangement joins TRBV6-1 to TRBJ2-7; 8 bases agree with TRBD1. CDR1 and CDR2 from the germline V gene are MNHNS and SASEGT. The CDR3 has 14 amino acids. V shed 6 bases, J shed 4 bases, and the junction held 8 bases outside the gene matches. CDR3 nucleotides: TGTGCCAGCAGAAAAGGACAGGGATTTTACGAGCAGTACTTC. Translation gives CASRKGQGFYEQYF.

The table lists this clonotype with many counts. The chain couples TRBV7-8 to TRBJ2-7; TRBD1 might be the D (6 bases). The CDR3 is 13 amino acids. V lost 3 bases to trimming and J lost 4 bases, with 10 bases between them. Germline loops: CDR1 SGHVS, CDR2 FQNEAQ. CDR3 loop: CASSLWTVYEQYF. The CDR3 nucleotides are TGTGCCAGCAGCTTGTGGACAGTTTACGAGCAGTACTTC.

This clonotype has ten or more counts. The gene calls are TRBV3-1 and TRBJ2-4; 10 nucleotides line up with TRBD1. CDR3 length: 15 amino acids. Germline CDR1 and CDR2: LGHDT and YNNKEL (reference sequence). V lost 1 base, J lost 7 bases, and 4 bases stayed unmatched. This CDR3 reads CASSQGTGGVNIQYF. DNA for the CDR3: TGTGCCAGCAGCCAAGGGACAGGGGGAGTGAACATTCAGTACTTC.

The J gene is TRBJ2-7, the V gene TRBV29-1, with 9 bases fitting TRBD2. Trimming removed 3 bases from V and 0 bases from J; junction bases left unmatched: 6. Germline-derived CDR1 and CDR2 are SQVTM and ANQGSEA. The CDR3 extends over 15 amino acids. CDR3 loop: CSVDWLAGHSYEQYF. CDR3 in DNA: TGCAGCGTTGATTGGCTAGCGGGACACTCCTACGAGCAGTACTTC.

This clonotype was seen more than once but under ten times. This chain links TRBV6-2 or TRBV6-3 with TRBJ2-2, with 8 bases matching TRBD1. The CDR3 loop spans 17 amino acids. V shed 2 bases, J shed 3 bases, and the junction held 8 bases outside the gene matches. Germline V lookup: CDR1 MNHEY, CDR2 SVGEGT. CDR3 residues: CASSYPTGGIDTGELFF. For the CDR3, the DNA is TGTGCCAGCAGTTACCCAACAGGGGGGATTGACACCGGGGAGCTGTTTTTT.

The sample holds many counts of this clonotype. This rearrangement joins TRBV20-1 to TRBJ2-5, with 9 bases aligning to TRBD2. V lost 3 bases and J lost 5; bases outside the gene matches: 7. Germline CDR1 and CDR2: DFQATT and SNEGSKA (reference sequence). The CDR3 contains 14 residues. CDR3 sequence reads: CSASGLARWETQYF. The DNA for the CDR3 is TGCAGTGCTAGTGGACTAGCGAGATGGGAGACCCAGTACTTC.

V usage is TRBV5-6 and J usage is TRBJ2-6, with 10 bases fitting TRBD1. The V segment lost 1 base and the J segment 0 bases; nucleotides outside the gene matches: 4. The CDR3 runs to 18 residues. Germline V gene data show CDR1 as SGHDT and CDR2 as YYEEEE. The CDR3, as DNA: TGTGCCAGCAGCTTGAAAGGACAGGGGGTCTCTGGGGCCAACGTCCTGACTTTC. Translating it yields CASSLKGQGVSGANVLTF.

This clonotype was recorded many times. The chain is built from TRBV28 and TRBJ2-5; no firm D call. This CDR3 contains 13 residues. Per the germline V gene, CDR1 is MDHEN and CDR2 is SYDVKM. DNA of the CDR3: TGTGCGGTTAGACCCGCGTCAACGGAGACCCAGTACTTC. Protein sequence: CAVRPASTETQYF.